These 8 T cell receptor beta chains were all obtained from the same sample, sequenced in a study of blood T cell repertoires in COVID-19. Method: immunoSEQ multiplex PCR; TCRdb's copy keeps in-frame clones and lacks some. The sample has some 400,000 clones; around 92% are singletons. The specimen was PBMCs or T cells enriched from blood (not recorded which). Receptors originate from a woman aged 25 to 39 who had recovered from COVID-19.

The chain combines TRBV9 with TRBJ2-7, with 9 bases lining up with TRBD1. The germline gives CDR1 SGDLS, CDR2 YYNGEE. The J segment lost 5 bases and the V segment lost 3 bases, leaving 9 bases of the junction unmatched. CDR3 length: 15 residues. CDR3 nucleotides: TGTGCCAGCAGCGCTACTGGGACAGGGATCGACGAGCAGTACTTC. This sequence encodes CASSATGTGIDEQYF.

The gene calls are TRBV7-5 and TRBJ1-5; the table calls TRBD1, which could not be checked here. TRBV7-5 is tagged as a pseudogene. There are 21 residues in the CDR3. As DNA, the CDR3 is TGTGCCAGAAGCCCGAGCTTCGTGAGGACAGGGGGCTTACACTTCAATCAGCCCCAGCATTTT. Encoded protein: CARSPSFVRTGGLHFNQPQHF.

The V call is TRBV7-2, the J call TRBJ2-2; D is possibly TRBD1 (5 bases). The germline V and J ends were trimmed by 3 bases and 1 base, with 6 bases remaining between them. The CDR3 contains 14 residues. The germline gives CDR1 SGHTA, CDR2 FQGNSA. The CDR3 bases are TGTGCCAGCAGCTTCGGACAGAACACCGGGGAGCTGTTTTTT. Protein: CASSFGQNTGELFF.

This sequence joins TRBV24-1 and TRBJ2-2, with D maybe TRBD2 (5 bases). Germline loops: CDR1 KGHDR, CDR2 SFDVKD. Trimming pared 7 bases from V and 2 bases from J, leaving 19 bases between. This CDR3 is 17 amino acids long. The CDR3 protein is CATSFTGGRLNTGELFF. The CDR3 DNA sequence: TGTGCCACCAGCTTCACCGGAGGCCGCCTTAACACCGGGGAGCTGTTTTTT.

V and J are TRBV30 and TRBJ2-3; no firm D call. The V and J ends lost 2 bases and 5 bases respectively, with 11 bases between them. CDR1 and CDR2 (germline): GTSNPN, SVGIG (reference sequence). The length of the CDR3 is 13 residues. CDR3: CAWSFPYGDTQYF. The CDR3 region has the DNA TGTGCCTGGAGTTTCCCCTATGGAGATACGCAGTATTTT.

The chain has TRBV9 and TRBJ2-6; TRBD2 might be the D (5 bases). V lost 2 bases to trimming and J lost 4 bases, with 16 bases between them. CDR1 and CDR2 (germline): SGDLS, YYNGEE. The CDR3 has 17 residues. The CDR3 nucleotides read TGTGCCAGCAGCGTCTATCCGGGGATGAGAGGGGCCAACGTCCTGACTTTC. Protein product: CASSVYPGMRGANVLTF.

The chain links TRBV5-4 to TRBJ1-2, with unresolved D. Trimming pared 9 bases from V and 2 bases from J, leaving 17 bases between. The germline V gene has CDR1 SGHNT and CDR2 YYREEE (reference sequence). This CDR3 is 14 amino acids long. The CDR3 DNA reads TGTGCCACCACCGAATCGGGATTCAACTATGGCTACACCTTC. Protein: CATTESGFNYGYTF.

V usage is TRBV19 and J usage is TRBJ2-3; D remains ambiguous. Trimming left V 7 bases short and J 1 base short, with 12 bases between. CDR1 and CDR2 (germline): LNHDA, SQIVND (reference sequence). There are 14 residues in the CDR3. The CDR3 DNA is TGTGCCAGTAAGCGAAAGTCGGGCACAGATACGCAGTATTTT. This translates into CASKRKSGTDTQYF.